The 5 T cell receptor beta chains given below trace back to one sample, sequenced in a study of CD8+CD57+ T cells in acquired aplastic anemia. Profiles of TCR beta VDJ and CDR3 were generated from a genomic DNA template. One entry per CDR3 protein results from TCRdb running MiXCR on the reads. The sample holds roughly 150,000 distinct CDR3 sequences, approximately 51% seen once. Previously, flow cytometry had revealed CD8+CD57+ cell expansion in the patients chosen for sequencing. The sequencing sample was made of sorted CD4+, CD8+, or CD8+CD57+ T cells (not recorded which) from PBMCs. The receptors were sampled from a human donor with aplastic anemia.

By its share, this clonotype is medium-sized. This chain uses TRBV25-1 with TRBJ1-6; 9 bases align to TRBD1. CDR3 length: 15 residues. The germline V gene has CDR1 MGHDK and CDR2 SYGVNS. The trim removed 2 bases at V and 9 bases at J, leaving 5 bases unmatched. The DNA of the CDR3 is TGTGCCAGCAGTGAAGGGACAGGGTTCAGTTCACCCCTCCACTTT. Its protein product is CASSEGTGFSSPLHF. The entire variable domain, with the rest obtained from reference TRBV25-1 and TRBJ1-6, is as follows: EADIYQTPRYLVIGTGKKITLECSQTMGHDKMYWYQQDPGMELHLIHYSYGVNSTEKGDLSSESTVSRIRTEHFPLTLESARPSHTSQYLCASSEGTGFSSPLHFGNGTRLTVT.

This clonotype was found many times. The chain has TRBV6-5 and TRBJ2-5; perhaps TRBD1 as D (7 bases). This CDR3 contains 14 residues. Germline CDR1 reads MNHEY; CDR2 reads SVGAGI. The ends were cut back, 6 bases at V and 2 bases at J, with 13 bases in the middle. The CDR3: CASRRDSVQETQYF. The CDR3 bases are TGTGCCAGCAGGCGGGACAGCGTTCAAGAGACCCAGTACTTC.

This rearrangement joins TRBV20-1 to TRBJ2-7; possible D gene TRBD1, 6 bases. Germline V CDR1 and CDR2: DFQATT, SNEGSKA (reference sequence). V was shortened by 0 bases and J by 3 bases, with 12 bases between the two germline ends. The CDR3 spans 14 residues. The chain's CDR3 is CSARDLGQIYEQYF. The CDR3 nucleotides read TGCAGTGCTAGAGACTTAGGACAGATCTACGAGCAGTACTTC.

The chain uses TRBV7-3 and TRBJ2-1; 11 nucleotides agree with TRBD2. Germline CDR1 is SGHTA and CDR2 is FQGTGA. With V trimmed by 6 bases and J by 7 bases, 8 bases remained unmatched. The CDR3 totals 15 residues. Here the CDR3 DNA reads TGTGCCAGCAGTCAAACTAGCGGGGGAATAAATGAGCAGTTCTTC. This sequence encodes CASSQTSGGINEQFF.

The V and J genes are TRBV29-1 and TRBJ1-1; no reliable D call. With 4 bases removed from V and 3 bases from J, the gap between germline ends came to 9 bases. Per the germline V gene, CDR1 is SQVTM and CDR2 is ANQGSEA. The CDR3 has 12 residues. The CDR3 here is CSVGGSHTEAFF. For the CDR3, the DNA is TGCAGCGTTGGTGGGTCCCACACTGAAGCTTTCTTT.